What follows describes a single T cell receptor beta chain. This clonotype was recorded many times. No antigen is known for it. At one of its ends the junction is not consistent with the germline gene, which may arise from a read error. In the ophthalmopathy patients, disease was moderately to severely active, with a Clinical Activity Score of 3 or more, a NOSPECS grade of 4 or more, and a duration of less than 3 months. Any patient with an uncontrolled infection, another autoimmune disease, pregnancy or lactation was excluded. Diagnoses relied on clinical symptoms, serum thyroxine and TRAb, thyroid ultrasound and orbital computed tomography. Ficoll-Paque density gradient centrifugation was used to isolate PBMCs from about 10 ml of fresh peripheral blood. Total RNA was extracted using Trizol reagent, and RNA quality was assessed on an Agilent 2100 Bioanalyzer. The TCR beta CDR3 regions were amplified from RNA transcripts. For the first round of RT-PCR on the TCR CDR3, the HTBI primer set was used together with the Qiagen OneStep RT-PCR kit. Libraries were constructed in a second round of multiplex PCR, after which size selection and purification were carried out. Paired-end sequencing of the libraries was performed with 100 bp reads on an Illumina HiSeq2000. Under the source paper's analysis protocol: SOAPnuke was used to process the raw data, with reads discarded if the reads contained adapters or uncalled bases, had a mean Phred below 15, or lacked an exact constant-primer or identifier match. High-quality paired reads were merged with COPE v1.2.5, and unique nucleotide sequences were defined as clonotypes. MiTCR v1.1 was used to align the clonotypes against IMGT TRBV, TRBD and TRBJ reference segments. Only V-J combinations with frequency above 0.0001, covering about 99% of repertoires, were analysed. The TCS score was defined as F50 (clonal expansion) divided by E x V (chaos), with BLOSUM62-based TCRdist calculated between CDR3 peptides within each V-J. Welch's t-statistics and random forest reduced several hundred V-J features to 10 to 15, which were used in a naive Bayes classifier (R e1071). In TCRdb, the public reads were trimmed at Q25 with fastp and aligned with MiXCR, with productive beta chains retained. Merged by CDR3 protein, the rows form single entries marked with the most common genes and DNA. The V and J calls come from TCRdb's annotation, not from the publication. This sample comprises about 530,000 distinct CDR3 sequences, 15% to 20% of them detected only once. The top ten hold around 17% of the sample.

The CDR3 sequence holds 14 residues, the cysteine and phenylalanine included. Solely the CDR3 DNA is kept, with 42 bases framed from the first base. For CDR1 and CDR2, the germline V gene lists SGHTA and FQGNSA. The data originate from a study of T cells in Graves' hyperthyroidism and ophthalmopathy (dated by TCRdb to between 2018 and 2020). Describing the broader study: Peripheral blood samples were taken at the time of initial diagnosis, prior to any treatment. An independent validation cohort of under 20 hyperthyroidism patients and approximately 16 patients who later progressed to ophthalmopathy tested prospective prediction of ophthalmopathy. The approximately 100 discovery patients were randomly divided into training and test sets at a 7:3 ratio. In addition, the study compared T-cell repertoires in thyroid tissue and in blood from roughly six Graves' hyperthyroidism patients. To identify distinguishing TCR V-J signatures, a discovery cohort of around 100 patients was used, comprising fewer than 45 with Graves' ophthalmopathy and around 60 with stable Graves' hyperthyroidism. Following sampling, methimazole starting at 30 mg daily was given to hyperthyroidism patients, and high-dose intravenous methylprednisolone was given to ophthalmopathy patients. The paper reports TCR Vbeta CDR3 sequencing of about 140 peripheral blood samples: approximately 41 ophthalmopathy, under 80 hyperthyroidism and roughly 17 progressor patients.

What the study reported, not specific to this receptor: Sample size was not statistically predetermined, and investigators were not blinded to group allocation. A model built on a 13 V-J signature distinguished ophthalmopathy from stable hyperthyroidism, reaching roughly 88% sensitivity and 81.08% specificity in cross-validation and 80%/75% in testing. In validation, the model predicted progression to ophthalmopathy with around 71% sensitivity and around 72% specificity, a median of 6.5 months before onset. Most expanded thyroid clonotypes (frequency above 0.001) were also detected in blood, suggesting blood repertoires may reflect thyroid immune responses.

The sequence was obtained from a woman between 18 and 29 years old with Graves' ophthalmopathy. The chain is encoded by TRBV7-2 joined to TRBJ2-1; the best D guess is TRBD1, with 5 bases matching. What was sequenced was blood. The DNA sequence is given as TGTGCCAGCAGCTTAGCGACAGAGTACAATGAGCAGCTCTTC. This sequence encodes CASSLATEYNEQLF.